This note documents a single T cell receptor (beta chain) sequence. Its cognate antigen is unknown. 13 Jbeta primers and 60 Vbeta primers were used for the PCR. Method: immunoSEQ multiplex PCR; TCRdb's copy keeps in-frame clones and lacks some. The data contain 60,000 to 70,000 clones, less than 75% of them seen just once; the ten biggest clones take up approximately 23%. The record originates from a study of cytomegalovirus exposure and HLA in healthy donors. In germline, CDR1 is SNHLY, CDR2 FYNNEI. There are 13 residues in the CDR3. Trimming cost V 4 bases and J 4 bases, with 10 bases left between them. Study conclusions and caveats: Later on, analysis showed that most CMV-associated TCR beta chains appeared to be HLA-restricted.

The chain employs TRBV2 and TRBJ1-1; D not certain. What was sequenced was PBMCs. This clonotype was obtained from a man aged 50-59 years in good health and CMV-seropositive. The CDR3, as DNA: TGTGCCAGCAGTGTCCGTTTCGGCACTGAAGCTTTCTTT. Translated: CASSVRFGTEAFF.